This T cell receptor (beta chain) is from a study of naive and memory T cell subsets. This clonotype has ten or more counts. For blood and skin samples, reverse transcription used TCR alpha and beta constant primers. Each CDR3 protein gets one entry after TCRdb re-called the 5' RACE reads with MiXCR. This table holds approximately 27,000 distinct CDR3 sequences, roughly 25% found once. Whole-blood samples were roughly 2.7 ml of peripheral blood from healthy adult volunteers. A UMI-containing oligonucleotide was joined by 3' ligation to the TCR cDNA template. Input was roughly 1 to 1,100 ng of DNase-treated total RNA without cell sorting. This CDR3 spans 14 amino acids. CDR1 and CDR2 from the germline V gene are SQVTM and ANQGSEA. The trim removed 6 bases at V and 3 bases at J, leaving 7 bases unmatched.

The genes are TRBV29-1 and TRBJ1-5; 8 bases line up with TRBD1. This clonotype was obtained from a female donor in good health. The CDR3 loop reads CSVKNRGTNQPQHF. The CDR3, as DNA: TGCAGCGTCAAGAACAGGGGGACCAATCAGCCCCAGCATTTT. Based on the CDR3 plus reference TRBV29-1 and TRBJ1-5, the full variable domain is SAVISQKPSRDICQRGTSLTIQCQVDSQVTMMFWYRQQPGQSLTLIATANQGSEATYESGFVIDKFPISRPNLTFSTLTVSNMSPEDSSIYLCSVKNRGTNQPQHFGDGTRLSIL.